The text below deals with one TCR beta chain. No antigen is known for it. The sample is drawn from a study of PD-1 blockade in classical Hodgkin lymphoma. As for the study in general: On a schedule of every 2 weeks, patients received nivolumab 3 mg/kg intravenously.

Brentuximab vedotin exposure varied, and every patient relapsed after autologous stem cell transplantation. Here immunoSEQ multiplex PCR was the method, and the copy in TCRdb shows in-frame clones only, minus some. The table lists approximately 5,000 clones, approximately 64% of them singletons. Overall study findings and caveats: CD4+ but not CD8+ TCR diversity rose significantly by C4D1.

The sequence was collected from a human donor with classical Hodgkin lymphoma. The sample consisted of peripheral blood mononuclear cells (PBMCs), taken before the second cycle of nivolumab.

The CDR3 region has the DNA TGTGCCTGGAGACAGGGGGGTGGAAACACCATATATTTT. Translated, it gives CAWRQGGGNTIYF. The genes are TRBV30 and TRBJ1-3, with TRBD1 identical over 8 bases. The V gene end was trimmed by 3 bases and the J gene end by 3 bases; junction bases not matched to a gene: 1. CDR1 and CDR2 from the germline V gene are GTSNPN and SVGIG (reference sequence). The CDR3 has 13 amino acids.